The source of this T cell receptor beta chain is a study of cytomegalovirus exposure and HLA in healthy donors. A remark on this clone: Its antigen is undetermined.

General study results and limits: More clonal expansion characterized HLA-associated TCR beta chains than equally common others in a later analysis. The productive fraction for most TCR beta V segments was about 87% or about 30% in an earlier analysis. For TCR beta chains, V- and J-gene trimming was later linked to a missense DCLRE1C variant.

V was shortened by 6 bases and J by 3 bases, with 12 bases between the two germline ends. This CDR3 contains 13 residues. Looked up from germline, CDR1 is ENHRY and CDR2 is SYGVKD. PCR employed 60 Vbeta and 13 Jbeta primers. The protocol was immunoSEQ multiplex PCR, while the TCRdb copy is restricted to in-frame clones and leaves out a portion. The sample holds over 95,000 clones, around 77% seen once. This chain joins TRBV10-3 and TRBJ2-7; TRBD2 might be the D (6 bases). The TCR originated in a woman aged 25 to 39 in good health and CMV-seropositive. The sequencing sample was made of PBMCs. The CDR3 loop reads CAISPLTSYEQYF. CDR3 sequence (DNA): TGTGCCATCAGCCCCTTGACTAGCTACGAGCAGTACTTC.